This is a list of T cell receptor beta chains from one sample in a study of cytomegalovirus exposure and HLA in healthy donors. Repertoires were generated with immunoSEQ multiplex PCR, while TCRdb's copy carries only in-frame clones and drops some. The sample totals fewer than 100,000 clones; its top ten clones hold less than 0.65%. Sequenced sample: PBMCs. The receptors were sampled from a man between 50 and 59 years old in good health and CMV-seronegative. CDR3s include the opening cysteine and the closing phenylalanine or tryptophan. Each record gives: CDR3 protein, CDR3 DNA, J gene, D gene, V gene. D genes are given only for firm matches.

CASSVPREVLGNQPQHF TGCGCCAGCAGTGTCCCGAGGGAGGTATTAGGCAATCAGCCCCAGCATTTT TRBJ1-5 . TRBV23-1
CASSTTGQPQHF TGTGCCAGCAGTACCACAGGGCAGCCCCAGCATTTT TRBJ1-5 . TRBV28
CASSLGTSVPYEQYF TGTGCCAGCAGCTTGGGGACTAGCGTTCCCTACGAGCAGTACTTC TRBJ2-7 TRBD2 TRBV5-5
CASSSLGQGNYGYTF TGTGCCAGCAGTTCACTAGGACAGGGTAACTATGGCTACACCTTC TRBJ1-2 TRBD1 TRBV6-5
CAISEGGGGYGYTF TGTGCCATCAGTGAAGGGGGTGGTGGCTATGGCTACACCTTC TRBJ1-2 . TRBV10-3
CASSEPGQGSGNTIYF TGTGCCAGCAGTGAGCCGGGACAGGGTTCTGGAAACACCATATATTTT TRBJ1-3 TRBD1 TRBV6-1
CATTSGYEQYF TGTGCCACCACATCAGGCTACGAGCAGTACTTC TRBJ2-7 . TRBV2
CASTIVGTPVYGYTF TGTGCCAGCACCATAGTGGGGACTCCTGTCTATGGCTACACCTTC TRBJ1-2 . TRBV7-8
CASSLERPTDTQYF TGCGCCAGCAGCTTGGAGCGGCCGACAGATACGCAGTATTTT TRBJ2-3 . TRBV5-1
CASISGRGYEQYF TGTGCCAGCATCTCGGGCCGGGGCTACGAGCAGTACTTC TRBJ2-7 . TRBV2
CASSSQTRYEQYF TGTGCCAGCAGTTCTCAGACACGTTACGAGCAGTACTTC TRBJ2-7 . TRBV28
CASSLALRRGPYEQYF TGTGCCAGCAGCTTAGCGTTGCGGAGGGGGCCTTACGAGCAGTACTTC TRBJ2-7 . TRBV7-9
CASSPSPGSLSYEQYF TGCGCCAGCAGCCCATCCCCAGGGTCTCTCTCCTACGAGCAGTACTTC TRBJ2-7 . TRBV5-1
CASSRDRGNTEAFF TGTGCCAGCAGCCGAGACAGGGGGAACACTGAAGCTTTCTTT TRBJ1-1 TRBD1 TRBV11-1
CAWSVGTSGSTDTQYF TGTGCCTGGAGTGTTGGGACTAGCGGGTCGACAGATACGCAGTATTTT TRBJ2-3 TRBD2 TRBV30
CASSNRGGFTDTQYF TGTGCCAGCAGCAACCGGGGGGGCTTCACAGATACGCAGTATTTT TRBJ2-3 TRBD2 TRBV4-2
CASSLHRGKNTEAFF TGTGCCAGCAGCTTACACAGGGGAAAGAACACTGAAGCTTTCTTT TRBJ1-1 TRBD1 TRBV11-2
CASSLWEETQYF TGTGCCAGCAGCTTGTGGGAGGAGACCCAGTACTTC TRBJ2-5 . TRBV5-8
CASSLRQTDVQYF TGTGCCAGCAGCCTAAGACAGACGGACGTTCAGTACTTC TRBJ2-4 . TRBV7-3
CASSQGISYNSPLHF TGCGCCAGCAGCCAAGGTATCTCCTATAATTCACCCCTCCACTTT TRBJ1-6 . TRBV4-3
CASRRLAGWNTGELFF TGTGCCAGTAGACGGCTAGCGGGGTGGAACACCGGGGAGCTGTTTTTT TRBJ2-2 TRBD2 TRBV19
CASSHPATGGTDTQYF TGCGCCAGCAGCCACCCCGCCACGGGGGGGACAGATACGCAGTATTTT TRBJ2-3 TRBD2 TRBV4-1
CAQGSLSYNEQFF TGTGCCCAAGGGAGCTTATCCTACAATGAGCAGTTCTTC TRBJ2-1 . TRBV7-2
CASRGLGGFQETQYF TGTGCCAGTAGAGGGCTGGGGGGTTTCCAAGAGACCCAGTACTTC TRBJ2-5 . TRBV19
CASSYTGAIREKLFF TGTGCCAGCAGCTACACAGGGGCGATTAGGGAAAAACTGTTTTTT TRBJ1-4 TRBD1 TRBV11-2
CASSVLWGGPDTQYF TGTGCCAGCAGCGTACTATGGGGAGGGCCCGATACGCAGTATTTT TRBJ2-3 TRBD2 TRBV9
CASSIASGGNYNEQFF TGTGCCAGCAGCATTGCTAGCGGGGGGAACTACAATGAGCAGTTCTTC TRBJ2-1 TRBD2 TRBV7-2
CASSPGQGITGELFF TGTGCCAGCTCACCGGGACAGGGGATAACCGGGGAGCTGTTTTTT TRBJ2-2 TRBD1 TRBV18
CASSGPGLDPGELFF TGTGCCAGCAGTGGACCGGGACTAGACCCCGGGGAGCTGTTTTTT TRBJ2-2 TRBD2 TRBV6-1
CASSEGGEETQYF TGCGCCAGCAGTGAAGGGGGCGAAGAGACCCAGTACTTC TRBJ2-5 TRBD1 TRBV10-1
CASSSYPHTSGVGTDTQYF TGTGCCAGCAGTTCATACCCCCACACTAGCGGGGTTGGCACAGATACGCAGTATTTT TRBJ2-3 TRBD2 TRBV28
CASSLGPGRSGETQYF TGCGCCAGCAGCTTGGGGCCAGGGAGGTCGGGAGAGACCCAGTACTTC TRBJ2-5 . TRBV5-1
CASKGGGTYNSPLHF TGTGCCAGCAAGGGCGGGGGGACCTATAATTCACCCCTCCACTTT TRBJ1-6 . TRBV7-6
CASSRGNTEAFF TGTGCCAGCAGTCGGGGGAACACTGAAGCTTTCTTT TRBJ1-1 . TRBV5-4
CASSFNPGSYNEQFF TGTGCCAGCAGCTTTAATCCCGGCTCCTACAATGAGCAGTTCTTC TRBJ2-1 . TRBV5-6
CASSSGLAGGLTDTQYF TGTGCCAGCAGCTCAGGACTAGCGGGGGGGCTCACAGATACGCAGTATTTT TRBJ2-3 TRBD2 TRBV9
CSVRGGNTEAFF TGCAGCGTTCGGGGGGGAAACACTGAAGCTTTCTTT TRBJ1-1 . TRBV29-1
CAISESSGHTYEQYF TGTGCCATCAGTGAGTCTAGCGGCCATACCTACGAGCAGTACTTC TRBJ2-7 . TRBV10-3
CASSLEGAPNQPQHF TGTGCCAGCAGTTTAGAGGGAGCCCCCAATCAGCCCCAGCATTTT TRBJ1-5 . TRBV28
CASNRGGYEKLFF TGTGCCAGTAACAGGGGAGGTTATGAAAAACTGTTTTTT TRBJ1-4 TRBD1 TRBV11-2
CASSPRQGRNTEAFF TGTGCCAGCTCACCTCGACAGGGACGGAACACTGAAGCTTTCTTT TRBJ1-1 TRBD1 TRBV18
CASSARYGYTF TGTGCCAGCAGTGCCAGATATGGCTACACCTTC TRBJ1-2 . TRBV28
CASSSRTSGFTDTQYF TGTGCCAGCAGCTCCCGGACTAGCGGGTTCACAGATACGCAGTATTTT TRBJ2-3 TRBD2 TRBV13
CASSLLSGPNSPLHF TGTGCCAGCAGCCTCCTATCCGGTCCAAATTCACCCCTCCACTTT TRBJ1-6 . TRBV7-9
CASLRDRGWETQYF TGTGCCAGCCTCCGGGACAGGGGTTGGGAGACCCAGTACTTC TRBJ2-5 TRBD1 TRBV28
CASSPRGQQSPLHF TGTGCCAGCAGCCCACGAGGACAGCAATCACCCCTCCACTTT TRBJ1-6 . TRBV6-6
CASSPGGRGPGDTQYF TGTGCCAGCAGCCCGGGAGGGCGGGGCCCAGGAGATACGCAGTATTTT TRBJ2-3 TRBD2 TRBV9
CASSFQTGENTGELFF TGTGCCAGCAGTTTCCAGACAGGGGAGAACACCGGGGAGCTGTTTTTT TRBJ2-2 TRBD1 TRBV28
CASSFGQVNTGELFF TGTGCCAGCAGCTTTGGGCAGGTGAACACCGGGGAGCTGTTTTTT TRBJ2-2 . TRBV5-6
CASSLSTSFLDTQYF TGTGCCAGCAGTCTATCGACTAGCTTCCTCGATACGCAGTATTTT TRBJ2-3 TRBD2 TRBV27
CASTYRGSRNTIYF TGTGCCAGCACCTACAGGGGAAGTAGAAATACCATATATTTT TRBJ1-3 TRBD1 TRBV6-5
CASSVSGNSYEQYF TGTGCCAGCAGTGTTAGCGGAAACTCCTACGAGCAGTACTTC TRBJ2-7 . TRBV6-1
CASSVVGGGYNEQFF TGTGCCAGCAGCGTAGTTGGCGGGGGTTACAATGAGCAGTTCTTC TRBJ2-1 TRBD2 TRBV9